The clone carrying this TCR beta chain was seen many times. The sample is drawn from a study of blood T cell repertoires in COVID-19. The wider study: PBMCs, B-cell-depleted T cells, or T cells were the source of the cDNA or gDNA that made up the material.

CDR1 and CDR2 (germline): MNHEY, SVGEGT. This CDR3 is 17 amino acids long. Trimming took off 1 base at V and 3 bases at J, with 19 bases between the two ends. The assay was immunoSEQ multiplex PCR, and TCRdb's table has in-frame clones only and misses some. The data contain some 70,000 clones, about 90% of them seen just once; the ten biggest clones take up roughly 6.8%. The chain has TRBV6-2 or TRBV6-3 and TRBJ2-7; perhaps TRBD2 as D (6 bases). This receptor was identified in a woman of 80 years or more with active COVID-19. Sequencing was done on a sample of peripheral blood. The DNA for the CDR3 is TGTGCCAGCAGTTACTTTCCGTACGGGACTCGCGGCTACGAGCAGTACTTC. Translated, it gives CASSYFPYGTRGYEQYF.